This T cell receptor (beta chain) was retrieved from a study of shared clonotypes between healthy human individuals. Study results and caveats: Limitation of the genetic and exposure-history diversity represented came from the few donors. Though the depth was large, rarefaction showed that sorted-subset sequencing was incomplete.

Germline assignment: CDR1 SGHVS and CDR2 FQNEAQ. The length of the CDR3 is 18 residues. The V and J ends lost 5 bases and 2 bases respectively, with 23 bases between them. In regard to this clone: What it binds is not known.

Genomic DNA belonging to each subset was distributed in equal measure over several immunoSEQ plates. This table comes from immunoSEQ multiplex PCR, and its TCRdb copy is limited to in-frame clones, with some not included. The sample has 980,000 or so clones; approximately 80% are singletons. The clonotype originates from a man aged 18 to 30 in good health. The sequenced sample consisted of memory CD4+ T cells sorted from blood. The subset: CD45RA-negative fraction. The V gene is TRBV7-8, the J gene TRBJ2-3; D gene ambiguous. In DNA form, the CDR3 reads TGTGCCAGCAGCCCACATAGACCTTACGGCTCATCCACAGATACGCAGTATTTT. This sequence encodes CASSPHRPYGSSTDTQYF.